Here is one TCR beta chain with its context. This entry is derived from a study of blood T cells in healthy people across ages. A J-beta primer mix and a sample-barcoded 5' primer were used in a second PCR of roughly 6 to 12 cycles. Researchers report that a template-switch adaptor with 12 random nucleotides tagged each cDNA molecule. MiXCR was run by TCRdb on the 5' RACE reads, yielding one entry per CDR3 protein. The table has 910,000 or so distinct CDR3 sequences, 45% to 60% seen once. The germline CDR1 and CDR2 sequences are SGHKS and YYEKEE (reference sequence). J lost 5 bases, V lost 3 bases, and 6 bases had no gene match. This CDR3 has 15 amino acids.

This clonotype was sampled from a woman aged 60 to 75 in good health. The source material was blood. The chain recombines TRBV5-5 with TRBJ1-1, with 11 bases that match TRBD1. The CDR3 loop is CASSYRDRGLTEAFF. CDR3 DNA sequence: TGTGCCAGCAGCTACCGGGACAGGGGGTTGACTGAAGCTTTCTTT.